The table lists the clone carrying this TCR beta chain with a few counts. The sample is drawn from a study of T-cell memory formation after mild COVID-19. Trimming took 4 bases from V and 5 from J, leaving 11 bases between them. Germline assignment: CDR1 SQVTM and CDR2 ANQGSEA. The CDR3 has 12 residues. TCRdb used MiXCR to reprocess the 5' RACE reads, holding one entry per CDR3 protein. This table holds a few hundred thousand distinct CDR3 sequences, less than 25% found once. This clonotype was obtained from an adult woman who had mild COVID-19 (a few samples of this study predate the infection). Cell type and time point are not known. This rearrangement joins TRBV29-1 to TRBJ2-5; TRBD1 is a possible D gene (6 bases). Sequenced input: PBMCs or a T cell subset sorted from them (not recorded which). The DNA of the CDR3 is TGCAGCGTTGCTCAGGGGACCGAGACCCAGTACTTC. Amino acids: CSVAQGTETQYF.